This T cell receptor (beta chain) stems from a study of monozygotic twins with inflammatory bowel disease. The CDR3 loop spans 15 amino acids. The germline V gene has CDR1 DFQATT and CDR2 SNEGSKA (reference sequence). A template switching step added UMIs, each with a 6-nucleotide sample barcode. One entry per CDR3 protein, without DNA, is what TCRdb gives after re-calling the 5' RACE reads. This specimen shows fewer than 200,000 distinct CDR3 sequences; the ten leading clones hold 2.5% to 3%. Sequencing was done on a sample of blood. This clonotype was sampled from a human donor with ulcerative colitis or Crohn's disease, or a healthy co-twin of an affected twin (not recorded which). V gene TRBV20-1 combines with J gene TRBJ1-5; as DNA is missing, the TRBD1 call by TCRdb cannot be tested. The CDR3 region is CSAGSGTGFSQPQHF.